The T cell receptor beta chain under discussion was sequenced for a study of control samples from healthy donors and cancer patients (dated by TCRdb to the early 2020s). Looking up the germline V gene yields CDR1 MNHEY and CDR2 SVGEGT. The trim is 0 bases for V and 8 bases for J, with a gap of 10 bases between the germline ends. The CDR3 covers 13 residues, taking in both the cysteine and the phenylalanine. The kept DNA is CDR3 alone, 39 bases in frame from the first base. To note about this clone: It lacks a known antigen. Base-call qualities are not available, and no considerably larger clone is one nucleotide away.

The library relied on the immunoSEQ multiplex PCR assay. TCRdb obtained this table from immuneACCESS and retained in-frame rearrangements with V and J assigned. These tables miss some clones; where compared with another copy, unresolved V genes account for less than half of the shortfall, and the remainder is unexplained. The sample contains 65,000 to 80,000 clones, around nine tenths of them found a single time. In total, the top ten clones hold around a tenth of the sample. The sequenced sample was PBMCs. The receptor's source is a woman in her fifties or sixties with colorectal cancer. This chain is built from TRBV6-2 or TRBV6-3 and TRBJ1-2, with the D segment identity uncertain. CDR3 region: CASSYSHAMGYTF. Here is the DNA: TGTGCCAGCAGTTACTCCCACGCGATGGGCTACACCTTC.